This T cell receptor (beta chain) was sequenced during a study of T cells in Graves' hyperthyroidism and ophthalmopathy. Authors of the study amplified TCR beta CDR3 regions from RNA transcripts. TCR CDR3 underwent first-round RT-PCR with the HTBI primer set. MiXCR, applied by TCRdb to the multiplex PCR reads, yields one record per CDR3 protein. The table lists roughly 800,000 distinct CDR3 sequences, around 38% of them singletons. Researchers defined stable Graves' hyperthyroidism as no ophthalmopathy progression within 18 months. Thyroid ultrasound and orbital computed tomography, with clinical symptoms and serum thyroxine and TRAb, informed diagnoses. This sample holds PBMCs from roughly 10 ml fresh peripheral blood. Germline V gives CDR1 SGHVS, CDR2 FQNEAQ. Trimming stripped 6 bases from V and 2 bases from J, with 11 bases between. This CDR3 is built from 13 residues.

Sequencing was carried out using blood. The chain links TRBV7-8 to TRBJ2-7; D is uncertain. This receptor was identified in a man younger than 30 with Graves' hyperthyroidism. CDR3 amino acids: CASSFVGPYEQYF. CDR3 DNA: TGTGCCAGCAGTTTCGTCGGGCCCTACGAGCAGTACTTC.